These 5 T cell receptor beta chains originate from one sample sequenced in a study of technical replicates of blood from a few donors. Only in-frame clones appear in the TCRdb table, and some are missing; sequencing was by immunoSEQ multiplex PCR. The sample lists 60,000 to 70,000 clones, more than 95% seen once, with over 0.15% in the top ten. Sequences were obtained from T cells isolated from PBMCs. These receptors originate from a human donor in good health.

The rearrangement uses TRBV25-1 and TRBJ1-1; the D gene is possibly TRBD1 (5 bases). The CDR3 runs to 12 residues. Germline values: CDR1 MGHDK, CDR2 SYGVNS. With 11 bases removed from V and 4 bases from J, the gap between germline ends came to 14 bases. CDR3 in amino acids: CASRAGVTEAFF. The CDR3, as DNA: TGTGCCTCACGCGCGGGGGTCACTGAAGCTTTCTTT.

V is TRBV12-1 and J is TRBJ2-3; the DNA was not used to check the table's D call, TRBD1. TRBV12-1 is a pseudogene locus. CDR3 size: 14 residues. In DNA form, the CDR3 reads TGTGCCAGCACCCATCAGGGTGTGTCGGATACGCAGTATTTT. As protein: CASTHQGVSDTQYF.

The chain employs TRBV19 and TRBJ2-5; D gene ambiguous. CDR3 length equals 15 residues. Germline lookup yields CDR1 LNHDA and CDR2 SQIVND (reference sequence). Trimming pared 0 bases from V and 5 bases from J, leaving 13 bases between. The CDR3 protein is CASSIDTAVQETQYF. The DNA for the CDR3 is TGTGCCAGTAGTATAGATACCGCCGTTCAGGAGACCCAGTACTTC.

The chain has TRBV6-6 and TRBJ1-2; 11 nucleotides line up with TRBD1. The CDR3 covers 14 residues. The junction had 4 bases not matched to a gene; V was cut back by 6 bases and J by 4 bases. The germline CDR1 and CDR2 sequences are MNHNY and SVGAGI (reference sequence). In nucleotides, the CDR3 is TGTGCCAGCAGCCAGGACAGGGGGCTCTATGGCTACACCTTC. This translates into CASSQDRGLYGYTF.

The rearrangement links TRBV28 to TRBJ2-7, with TRBD1 matching over 11 bases. The germline V gene has CDR1 MDHEN and CDR2 SYDVKM. There are 15 residues in the CDR3. V trimming: 8 bases; J trimming: 4 bases; junction bases outside the gene matches: 10. CDR3 bases: TGTGCCAGCCGGGAGGGGACAGGGGGTAGATACGAGCAGTACTTC. Its protein product is CASREGTGGRYEQYF.